These 19 T cell receptor beta chains were all obtained from the same sample, sequenced in a study of cytomegalovirus exposure and HLA in healthy donors. Primers: 60 Vbeta forward and 13 Jbeta reverse. Here immunoSEQ multiplex PCR was the method, and the copy in TCRdb shows in-frame clones only, minus some. Found here are roughly 200,000 clones, under 85% of them singletons; the top ten hold 1.6%. Material: PBMCs. All receptors derive from a man in his fifties or sixties in good health and CMV-seronegative.

This clone showed up just a few times. The rearrangement uses TRBV14 and TRBJ1-1; 7 bases map to TRBD1. The V gene's germline CDR1 is SGHDN and CDR2 FVKESK. V lost 0 bases, J lost 1 base, and 8 bases stayed unmatched. The CDR3 is 17 amino acids. The CDR3 bases are TGTGCCAGCAGCCAAGATCTCAGCGACAGGGAGAACACTGAAGCTTTCTTT. Residues: CASSQDLSDRENTEAFF.

This chain connects TRBV5-6 to TRBJ2-7; 7 nucleotides match TRBD1. With 2 bases clipped from V and 5 bases from J, the junction kept 4 bases outside the gene matches. Germline assignment: CDR1 SGHDT and CDR2 YYEEEE. The CDR3 is 13 amino acids. This chain's CDR3 is CASSFTRGNEQYF. The CDR3 coding sequence is TGTGCCAGCAGCTTCACCAGGGGGAACGAGCAGTACTTC.

The chain recombines TRBV18 with TRBJ2-5; TRBD1 aligns across 7 bases. The germline gives CDR1 KGHSH, CDR2 LQKENI. The V gene end was trimmed by 3 bases and the J gene end by 11 bases; junction bases not matched to a gene: 12. The CDR3 is made up of 14 amino acids. CDR3 residues: CASSPSKGALGQYF. The CDR3 region has the DNA TGTGCCAGCTCACCTTCGAAGGGGGCGCTTGGGCAGTACTTC.

The chain links TRBV18 to TRBJ2-7; TRBD1 matches 12 bases. CDR1 and CDR2 from the germline V gene are KGHSH and LQKENI. The ends lost 4 bases at V and 1 base at J; junction bases unmatched: 2. This CDR3 has 15 residues. The CDR3 sequence is CASSLGQGASYEQYF. Here the CDR3 DNA reads TGTGCCAGCTCACTGGGACAGGGGGCGTCCTACGAGCAGTACTTC.

In DNA form, the CDR3 reads TGCGCCAGCAGCCAGGCCGGGACTAGCGGGGGGACAGATACGCAGTATTTT. It translates to CASSQAGTSGGTDTQYF. The chain couples TRBV4-1 to TRBJ2-3, with 15 bases identical to TRBD2. J gave up 3 bases and V 3 bases, and 4 bases lay outside the gene matches. This CDR3 is 17 amino acids long. Germline CDR1 is MGHRA and CDR2 is YSYEKL.

The rearrangement uses TRBV7-2 and TRBJ2-1; TRBD2 aligns across 10 bases. Trimming removed 6 bases from V and 0 bases from J; junction bases left unmatched: 5. This CDR3 has 16 amino acids. Per germline, CDR1 SGHTA and CDR2 FQGNSA. CDR3 protein: CASSMKRGGSYNEQFF. The CDR3 coding sequence is TGTGCCAGCAGTATGAAGCGGGGGGGCTCCTACAATGAGCAGTTCTTC.

The chain combines TRBV4-2 with TRBJ2-2, with 8 bases matching TRBD2. Looked up from germline, CDR1 is LGHNA and CDR2 is YNFKEQ. The CDR3 sequence is 17 residues long. With V trimmed by 1 base and J by 2 bases, 6 bases remained unmatched. The CDR3 DNA reads TGTGCCAGCAGCCAAGCTCGGCGGGGGGCCAACACCGGGGAGCTGTTTTTT. Translated: CASSQARRGANTGELFF.

This clone appeared a single time. The chain joins TRBV7-2 to TRBJ2-5; weak D call: TRBD2 (5 bases). This CDR3 region has 14 residues. Germline-derived CDR1 and CDR2 are SGHTA and FQGNSA. Trimming removed 6 bases at V and 1 base at J, with 12 bases between. CDR3 loop: CASSKRWVQETQYF. CDR3 bases: TGTGCCAGCAGTAAGCGGTGGGTCCAAGAGACCCAGTACTTC.

This clone was counted between two and nine times. CDR3 sequence (DNA): TGCAGCACCGGTGTTCAAGAGACCCAGTACTTC. Translating it yields CSTGVQETQYF. The rearrangement links TRBV29-1 to TRBJ2-5; D is uncertain. Trimming took 8 bases from V and 2 from J, leaving 9 bases between them. CDR1 SQVTM and CDR2 ANQGSEA come from the germline V gene. The CDR3 is made up of 11 amino acids.

This rearrangement joins TRBV6-8 to TRBJ2-5, with a weak D call TRBD1 (6 bases). In germline, CDR1 is MNHGY, CDR2 SAAAGT. The CDR3 covers 13 residues. V lost 8 bases, J lost 9 bases, and 19 bases lay in between. The CDR3 region is CASRPRRAGAQYF. Written as DNA, the CDR3 is TGTGCCAGCCGACCCCGACGGGCAGGGGCCCAGTACTTC.

This chain links TRBV29-1 with TRBJ1-2; TRBD1 matches at 8 bases. The CDR3 is made up of 12 amino acids. The V gene end was trimmed by 5 bases and the J gene end by 2 bases; junction bases not matched to a gene: 1. CDR1 SQVTM and CDR2 ANQGSEA come from the germline V gene. The CDR3 here is CSVRTGNYGYTF. CDR3 DNA: TGCAGCGTTCGGACAGGGAACTATGGCTACACCTTC. The variable domain in full, completed from reference TRBV29-1 and TRBJ1-2, reads SAVISQKPSRDICQRGTSLTIQCQVDSQVTMMFWYRQQPGQSLTLIATANQGSEATYESGFVIDKFPISRPNLTFSTLTVSNMSPEDSSIYLCSVRTGNYGYTFGSGTRLTVV.

The gene calls are TRBV19 and TRBJ2-7, with D perhaps TRBD1 (5 bases). Germline V gene lookup returns CDR1 LNHDA and CDR2 SQIVND (reference sequence). V gave up 5 bases and J gave up 0 bases, with 11 bases separating them. CDR3 size: 14 residues. The CDR3, as DNA: TGTGCCAGTAGTGCCCAACAGGTCTCCTACGAGCAGTACTTC. It codes for CASSAQQVSYEQYF.

The chain is built from TRBV7-2 and TRBJ2-5, with D tentatively TRBD1 (6 bases). The J call is doubtful: the DNA matches TRBJ2-7 better. Germline values: CDR1 SGHTA, CDR2 FQGNSA. This CDR3 comprises 15 residues. DNA of the CDR3: TGTGCCAGCAGCCCAGGGGAAGTGAGCTCCTACGAGCAGTACTTC. The encoded protein is CASSPGEVSSYEQYF.

This chain links TRBV28 with TRBJ1-5; D unresolved. The V and J ends lost 7 bases and 0 bases respectively, with 10 bases between them. CDR3 length: 14 residues. Germline V gene data show CDR1 as MDHEN and CDR2 as SYDVKM. The CDR3 DNA sequence: TGTGCCAGCATGGCGGGTTATAGCAATCAGCCCCAGCATTTT. Protein sequence: CASMAGYSNQPQHF.

The chain links TRBV10-3 to TRBJ1-5; no clear D. CDR1 is ENHRY, CDR2 SYGVKD, per germline. This CDR3 contains 14 residues. The ends were cut back, 10 bases at V and 0 bases at J, with 13 bases in the middle. This CDR3 reads CATRGAYSNQPQHF. The DNA for the CDR3 is TGTGCCACCCGGGGAGCCTATAGCAATCAGCCCCAGCATTTT.

The V and J genes are TRBV18 and TRBJ2-3; possibly TRBD2 for D (5 bases). Germline values: CDR1 KGHSH, CDR2 LQKENI. This CDR3 is built from 14 residues. Trimming removed 6 bases from V and 3 bases from J, with 13 bases in between. CDR3 in DNA: TGTGCCAGCTCCCCGGGAAGTTTGACAGATACGCAGTATTTT. It yields the protein CASSPGSLTDTQYF.

This clone was seen a few times. V is TRBV5-4 and J is TRBJ2-2; 9 bases are a match to TRBD2. Unmatched junction bases numbered 6, after V lost 7 bases and J lost 2 bases. Germline CDR1 and CDR2: SGHNT and YYREEE (reference sequence). CDR3 length: 15 amino acids. CDR3 protein: CASSSGRTNTGELFF. CDR3 nucleotides: TGTGCCAGCTCCAGCGGGAGGACCAACACCGGGGAGCTGTTTTTT.

This chain joins TRBV6-5 and TRBJ2-6; D is undetermined. Germline V gene data show CDR1 as MNHEY and CDR2 as SVGAGI. Trimming cost V 6 bases and J 1 base, with 10 bases left between them. The length of the CDR3 is 15 residues. DNA of the CDR3: TGTGCCAGCAGCTCTAGGTATTCTGGGGCCAACGTCCTGACTTTC. Protein: CASSSRYSGANVLTF.

The chain couples TRBV27 to TRBJ2-7; D unresolved. The CDR3 has 14 residues. Germline values: CDR1 MNHEY, CDR2 SMNVEV (reference sequence). V was pared by 7 bases and J by 6 bases, with 19 bases between. CDR3 nucleotides: TGTGCCAGCACCCAACGAACGCCGCCGGGCGAGCAGTACTTC. Translation: CASTQRTPPGEQYF.